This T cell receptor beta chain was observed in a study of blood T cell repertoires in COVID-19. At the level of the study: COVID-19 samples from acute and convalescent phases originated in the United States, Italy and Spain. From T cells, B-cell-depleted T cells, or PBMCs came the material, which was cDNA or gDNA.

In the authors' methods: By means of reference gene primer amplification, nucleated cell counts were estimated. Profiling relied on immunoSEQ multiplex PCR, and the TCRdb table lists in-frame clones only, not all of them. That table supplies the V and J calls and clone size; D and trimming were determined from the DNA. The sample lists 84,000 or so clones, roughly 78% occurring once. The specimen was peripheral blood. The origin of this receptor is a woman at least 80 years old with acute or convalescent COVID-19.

The CDR3 bases are TGCGCCAGCAGCCCGTACCCGGACTCGAGAGCTGAGACCCAGTACTTC. Translating it yields CASSPYPDSRAETQYF. The gene calls are TRBV5-1 and TRBJ2-5; D may be TRBD2 (5 bases). V was trimmed by 4 bases and J by 5 bases, leaving 21 bases between them. The CDR3 has 16 amino acids. Germline V gene sequence: CDR1 SGHRS, CDR2 YFSETQ.